These T cell receptor beta chains were read from a single sample in a study of neurological immune-mediated disorders. TCRdb used MiXCR to reprocess the 5' RACE reads, holding one entry per CDR3 protein. The sample carries tens of thousands of distinct CDR3 sequences, around 16% recorded once. Sequenced input: CD4+ T cells from blood. The origin of the receptors is a female donor with HTLV-1-associated myelopathy (HAM/TSP). The CDR3 runs from the conserved cysteine through the conserved F or W. Each record gives: V gene, clone size, D gene, J gene, CDR3 DNA, CDR3 protein. The D gene is left open where the match is weak. The size field is filled for only some rows; it gives once, few, many or a size class.

TRBV9	many	TRBD2	TRBJ2-2	TGTGCCAGCAGCGTATCGGGAGGACTAGCGGGAGACACCGGGGAGCTGTTTTTT	CASSVSGGLAGDTGELFF
TRBV6-2/TRBV6-3	many	.	TRBJ1-1	TGTGCCAGCAGTAAGACCAGGGGCTCAACTGAAGCTTTCTTT	CASSKTRGSTEAFF
TRBV5-6	many	.	TRBJ1-1	TGTGCCAGCAGCTTGATTGGAACTGAAGCTTTCTTT	CASSLIGTEAFF
TRBV29-1	medium-sized	TRBD1	TRBJ2-7	TGCAGCGTTGTGGACAGGGTTTTGCAGTACTTC	CSVVDRVLQYF
TRBV6-2/TRBV6-3	many	TRBD1	TRBJ1-1	TGTGCCAGCAGTCGGACAGGGCAATATGAAGCTTTCTTT	CASSRTGQYEAFF
TRBV20-1	.	.	TRBJ2-1	TGCAGTGCTGGTCGACACGCAGATGAGCAGTTCTTC	CSAGRHADEQFF
TRBV3-1	many	.	TRBJ1-6	TGTGCCAGCAGCCAACCGGACAGTAGGAGTTCACCCCTCCACTTT	CASSQPDSRSSPLHF
TRBV20-1	many	.	TRBJ1-5	TGCAGTGCTAAGGGGAGACACCCTAATCAGCCCCAGCATTTT	CSAKGRHPNQPQHF
TRBV19	many	.	TRBJ2-5	TGTGCCAGTAGTACCACCGGACTTTTACAAGAGACCCAGTACTTC	CASSTTGLLQETQYF
TRBV5-1	many	.	TRBJ2-3	TGCGCCAGCAGCTCTCGACAGTCCACAGATACGCAGTATTTT	CASSSRQSTDTQYF
TRBV5-6	.	.	TRBJ1-6	.	CASSFYICSASGQGSYSPLHF
TRBV5-1	few	TRBD1	TRBJ2-7	TGCGCCAGCAGCTTGTTTGGGATTGGGACAGGGTCCTACGAGCAGTACTTC	CASSLFGIGTGSYEQYF
TRBV7-9	many	.	TRBJ2-1	TGTGCCAGCAGCTCCTCTAAAAAGGGTGGCTCCTACAATGAGCAGTTCTTC	CASSSSKKGGSYNEQFF
TRBV14	many	.	TRBJ2-7	TGTGCCAGCAGCCATTTCGTATTGGGCGAGCAGTACTTC	CASSHFVLGEQYF
TRBV5-1	.	TRBD1	TRBJ2-7	TGCGCCAGCAGCCCAGACTACGGACAGGGGGGGGCCGAGCAGTACTTC	CASSPDYGQGGAEQYF
TRBV20-1	many	.	TRBJ2-3	TGCAGTGCCGACGGAGGGGGAACGGCTAGCACAGATACGCAGTATTTT	CSADGGGTASTDTQYF
TRBV15	.	TRBD1	TRBJ2-2	TGTGCCACCAGCTTACCGGGACAGGGGCGGACATGGGAGCTGTTTTTT	CATSLPGQGRTWELFF
TRBV18	.	.	TRBJ1-4	TGTGCCAGCTCAAGTGGTGGTGATGAAAAACTGTTTTTT	CASSSGGDEKLFF
TRBV5-5	many	.	TRBJ1-5	TGTGCCAGCAGCTTTAGGGAAAGCAATCAGCCCCAGCATTTT	CASSFRESNQPQHF
TRBV7-9	.	TRBD1	TRBJ2-2	TGTGCCAGCAGCTTAATCAGACAGGGGGCAAATTACACCGGGGAGCTGTTTTTT	CASSLIRQGANYTGELFF
TRBV20-1	many	.	TRBJ2-5	TGCAGTGCTCCCAACCCCTCGGAAGGGGCACAAGAGACCCAGTACTTC	CSAPNPSEGAQETQYF
TRBV20-1	many	TRBD2	TRBJ2-3	TGCAGTGCTCCCGTGGGGGGGGTGGATACGCAGTATTTT	CSAPVGGVDTQYF
TRBV7-3	.	.	TRBJ2-5	.	CASSIYLCSVGSGGAGETQYF
TRBV6-1	.	.	TRBJ2-2	TGTGCCAGCGGCTACGACGAATACACCGGGGAGCTGTTTTTT	CASGYDEYTGELFF
TRBV20-1	many	.	TRBJ1-5	TGCAGTGCTAGTCGCAGGGCAGTAGGGCCCCAGCATTTT	CSASRRAVGPQHF
TRBV5-1	.	TRBD2	TRBJ2-7	TGCGCCAGCAGATGGAGCGGGGGCGACGAGCAGTACTTC	CASRWSGGDEQYF
TRBV19	many	.	TRBJ1-1	TGTGCCAGTGCCAGTGCAGATAGAGCTTTCTTT	CASASADRAFF
TRBV7-2	medium-sized	.	TRBJ2-3	TGTGCCAGCAGCCCAGAAGGGCTGAATACGCAGTATTTT	CASSPEGLNTQYF